A single sample is the source of the 31 T cell receptor beta chains below, sequenced in a study of blood T cell repertoires in COVID-19. Method: immunoSEQ multiplex PCR; TCRdb's copy keeps in-frame clones and lacks some. This table has about 68,000 clones, more than 70% appearing once. Sequencing was carried out using peripheral blood. These TCRs come from a man aged 50-59 years with acute or convalescent COVID-19.

Comments on this clone: The germline gene is not matched at one end of the junction; a read error may be the cause. The CDR3 nucleotides are TGTGCCATCAGTGATCCTAAGTATGGCTACACCTTC. Translating gives CAISDPKYGYTF. V is TRBV10-3 and J is TRBJ1-2; D is undetermined. Germline CDR1 is ENHRY and CDR2 is SYGVKD. The CDR3 length is 12 residues.

This chain joins TRBV28 and TRBJ2-3, with D tentatively TRBD1 (6 bases). This CDR3 region has 16 residues. V gave up 2 bases and J gave up 1 base, with 13 bases separating them. The germline gives CDR1 MDHEN, CDR2 SYDVKM. The CDR3 nucleotides are TGTGCCAGCAGTTTACGGTCAGGGGCCCGCACAGATACGCAGTATTTT. It yields the protein CASSLRSGARTDTQYF.

The CDR3 DNA sequence: TGTGCCAGCAGTTTAGGGGACAGGGAACAGAATGAGCAGTTCTTC. Protein sequence: CASSLGDREQNEQFF. This chain joins TRBV28 and TRBJ2-1, with 9 bases aligning to TRBD1. From germline, CDR1 is MDHEN and CDR2 SYDVKM. V lost 2 bases to trimming and J lost 7 bases; unmatched junction nucleotides: 6. The CDR3 sequence is 15 residues long.

This chain connects TRBV7-8 to TRBJ1-5; 8 bases agree with TRBD1. The CDR3 length is 17 residues. In germline, CDR1 is SGHVS, CDR2 FQNEAQ. V lost 1 base to trimming and J lost 5 bases; unmatched junction nucleotides: 10. The CDR3 region has the DNA TGTGCCAGCAGCTTAGTTGCGACCGGACAGGGCCATCAGCCCCAGCATTTT. The encoded protein is CASSLVATGQGHQPQHF. Together with reference TRBV7-8 and TRBJ1-5, the CDR3 gives the full variable domain: GAGVSQSPRYKVAKRGQDVALRCDPISGHVSLFWYQQALGQGPEFLTYFQNEAQLDKSGLPSDRFFAERPEGSVSTLKIQRTQQEDSAVYLCASSLVATGQGHQPQHFGDGTRLSIL.

The rearrangement links TRBV19 to TRBJ1-3; TRBD1 matches 7 bases. This CDR3 has 14 amino acids. With 5 bases clipped from V and 5 bases from J, the junction kept 6 bases outside the gene matches. Germline V gives CDR1 LNHDA, CDR2 SQIVND (reference sequence). The CDR3 reads CASSARGQRNTIYF. As DNA, the CDR3 is TGTGCCAGTAGTGCAAGGGGGCAAAGAAACACCATATATTTT.

This chain links TRBV7-9 with TRBJ2-3; D perhaps matches TRBD2 (6 bases). The V and J ends lost 1 base and 0 bases respectively, with 14 bases between them. The CDR3 contains 17 residues. Germline V gives CDR1 SEHNR, CDR2 FQNEAQ (reference sequence). CDR3 coding DNA: TGTGCCAGCAGCTTAGTAGCGGAGGGCTCTAGCACAGATACGCAGTATTTT. It translates to CASSLVAEGSSTDTQYF.

The rearrangement uses TRBV29-1 and TRBJ1-3; TRBD1 might be the D (5 bases). This CDR3 is built from 13 residues. The germline V gene encodes CDR1 SQVTM and CDR2 ANQGSEA. V dropped 7 bases and J dropped 2 bases, with 12 bases sitting between them. The DNA of the CDR3 is TGCAGCGGGACGTCAGGGCCTGGAAACACCATATATTTT. It translates to CSGTSGPGNTIYF. The complete variable domain, with remaining parts taken from reference TRBV29-1 and TRBJ1-3, reads SAVISQKPSRDICQRGTSLTIQCQVDSQVTMMFWYRQQPGQSLTLIATANQGSEATYESGFVIDKFPISRPNLTFSTLTVSNMSPEDSSIYLCSGTSGPGNTIYFGEGSWLTVV.

J is TRBJ1-5 and V is TRBV7-3, with D possibly matching TRBD1 (5 bases). Trimming stripped 5 bases from V and 7 bases from J, with 12 bases between. Germline CDR1 reads SGHTA; CDR2 reads FQGTGA. This CDR3 region has 13 residues. CDR3: CASSRWGGQPQHF. The CDR3 DNA reads TGTGCCAGCAGCCGTTGGGGGGGGCAGCCCCAGCATTTT.

V usage is TRBV10-1 and J usage is TRBJ2-2; no reliable D call. Trimming removed 7 bases at V and 6 bases at J, with 15 bases between. The length of the CDR3 is 14 residues. Germline V CDR1 and CDR2: WNHNN, SYGVQD (reference sequence). The DNA for the CDR3 is TGCGCCAGCACCCCAACCCGGTCCGCCGGGGAGCTGTTTTTT. Translated, it gives CASTPTRSAGELFF.

V is TRBV18 and J is TRBJ1-1; D remains ambiguous. This CDR3 comprises 15 residues. V was shortened by 2 bases and J by 1 base, with 11 bases between the two germline ends. In germline, CDR1 is KGHSH, CDR2 LQKENI. The CDR3 DNA reads TGTGCCAGCTCACCATACGACACCTCGAACACTGAAGCTTTCTTT. Its protein product is CASSPYDTSNTEAFF.

The rearrangement uses TRBV18 and TRBJ2-7; D unresolved. The ends were cut back, 2 bases at V and 1 base at J, with 12 bases in the middle. The CDR3 consists of 15 residues. Looked up from germline, CDR1 is KGHSH and CDR2 is LQKENI. CDR3 nucleotides: TGTGCCAGCTCACCAGGCTTAGCTGAATCCTACGAGCAGTACTTC. Translating gives CASSPGLAESYEQYF.

The chain has TRBV12-3 or TRBV12-4 and TRBJ1-5, with D perhaps TRBD1 (6 bases). The CDR3 is 13 residues long. The V end lost 5 bases, the J end lost 4 bases, and 9 bases lay between the germline ends. The CDR3 here is CASSDRFNQPQHF. The CDR3 DNA reads as TGTGCCAGCAGTGACAGGTTTAATCAGCCCCAGCATTTT.

The chain links TRBV28 to TRBJ2-7; perhaps TRBD2 as D (6 bases). The V gene lost 6 bases and the J gene lost 1 base, with 10 bases spanning the gap. The CDR3 has 13 amino acids. In germline, CDR1 is MDHEN, CDR2 SYDVKM. The DNA for the CDR3 is TGTGCCAGCAGCCCTCGGGGGTCCTACGAGCAGTACTTC. Translating gives CASSPRGSYEQYF.

This clone came up once. CDR3 bases: TGTGCCAGTAGTCCTGCCGGACAGGCATTTAACTATGGCTACACCTTC. Its translation: CASSPAGQAFNYGYTF. The V call is TRBV19, the J call TRBJ1-2; TRBD1 agrees at 7 bases. Germline lookup yields CDR1 LNHDA and CDR2 SQIVND (reference sequence). The CDR3 runs to 16 residues. V dropped 5 bases and J dropped 1; count of bases not matched to a gene: 10.

This chain joins TRBV7-9 and TRBJ2-7, with TRBD2 identical over 11 bases. V shed 1 base, J shed 0 bases, and the junction held 11 bases outside the gene matches. CDR3 length: 19 residues. Germline CDR1 SEHNR, CDR2 FQNEAQ (reference sequence). DNA of the CDR3: TGTGCCAGCAGCTTAGGGAAGCTAGCGGGGGGACACAGCTCCTACGAGCAGTACTTC. As protein: CASSLGKLAGGHSSYEQYF.

The rearrangement joins TRBV4-2 to TRBJ2-1; tentatively, D is TRBD1 (5 bases). V lost 0 bases and J 10 bases, leaving 16 bases between the germline ends. Germline CDR1 is LGHNA and CDR2 is YNFKEQ. The CDR3 spans 15 residues. DNA for the CDR3: TGTGCCAGCAGCCAAGATCGGGCTAGTCAGGGAGAGCAGTTCTTC. It codes for CASSQDRASQGEQFF.

The sample holds one count of this clone. This chain links TRBV30 with TRBJ2-3; a weak D match, TRBD2 (7 bases). This CDR3 is built from 15 residues. V shed 3 bases and J shed 2 bases, with 15 bases lying between them. Germline loops: CDR1 GTSNPN, CDR2 SVGIG (reference sequence). The CDR3 nucleotides read TGTGCCTGGAGCGGGGGGCGGGGCTACACAGATACGCAGTATTTT. Encoded protein: CAWSGGRGYTDTQYF.

This chain links TRBV7-9 with TRBJ1-2; possibly TRBD1 for D (5 bases). Trimming took off 1 base at V and 6 bases at J, with 12 bases between the two ends. The germline CDR1 and CDR2 sequences are SEHNR and FQNEAQ (reference sequence). This CDR3 comprises 14 residues. The CDR3 reads CASSLGQGRNGYTF. CDR3 bases: TGTGCCAGCAGCTTAGGTCAGGGAAGGAATGGCTACACCTTC. The complete variable domain, with remaining parts taken from reference TRBV7-9 and TRBJ1-2, reads DTGVSQNPRHKITKRGQNVTFRCDPISEHNRLYWYRQTLGQGPEFLTYFQNEAQLEKSRLLSDRFSAERPKGSFSTLEIQRTEQGDSAMYLCASSLGQGRNGYTFGSGTRLTVV.

The V gene is TRBV3-1 (or the pseudogene TRBV3-2), the J gene TRBJ2-1; 15 bases agree with TRBD2. CDR1 is LGHDT and CDR2 is YNNKEL in the germline V gene (reference sequence). V shed 4 bases, J shed 4 bases, and the junction held 11 bases outside the gene matches. The CDR3 spans 19 residues. This CDR3 is CASSPWTSGRAARYNEQFF. CDR3 DNA sequence: TGTGCCAGCAGCCCCTGGACTAGCGGGAGGGCCGCCAGGTACAATGAGCAGTTCTTC.

In this sample, this clone turned up a few times. The CDR3 loop reads CASSYGASTEAFF. As DNA, the CDR3 is TGTGCCAGCAGTTACGGGGCTTCCACTGAAGCTTTCTTT. The V and J genes are TRBV6-5 and TRBJ1-1, with D possibly being TRBD1 (5 bases). CDR1 and CDR2 from the germline V gene are MNHEY and SVGAGI. V lost 2 bases and J 4 bases, leaving 8 bases between the germline ends. The CDR3 runs to 13 residues.

The genes are TRBV10-1 and TRBJ2-1; 9 bases match TRBD2. The CDR3 has 15 residues. The germline gives CDR1 WNHNN, CDR2 SYGVQD (reference sequence). Losses at the gene ends were 5 bases for V and 1 base for J; bases not matched to a gene: 3. Here the CDR3 reads CASSLSGSSYNEQFF. As DNA, the CDR3 is TGCGCCAGCAGTCTTAGCGGGAGTTCCTACAATGAGCAGTTCTTC.

V and J are TRBV7-8 and TRBJ2-5, with TRBD2 matching 10 bases. There are 15 residues in the CDR3. V trimming: 4 bases; J trimming: 5 bases; junction bases outside the gene matches: 7. Germline-derived CDR1 and CDR2 are SGHVS and FQNEAQ. As DNA, the CDR3 is TGTGCCAGCAGCTCCTTAGCGGGGGGAACGGAGACCCAGTACTTC. Amino acid sequence: CASSSLAGGTETQYF.

The gene calls are TRBV6-2 or TRBV6-3 and TRBJ1-4, with TRBD1 matching 10 bases. Germline lookup yields CDR1 MNHEY and CDR2 SVGEGT. V shed 2 bases and J 5 bases; nucleotides not matched to a gene: 5. The CDR3 is 16 residues long. CDR3 sequence reads: CASSYEVGQGNEKLFF. CDR3 nucleotide sequence: TGTGCCAGCAGTTACGAAGTGGGACAGGGGAATGAAAAACTGTTTTTT.

The chain couples TRBV6-5 to TRBJ1-1, with 7 bases fitting TRBD1. This CDR3 region has 12 residues. The V and J ends lost 6 bases and 7 bases, in that order; junction bases with no gene match: 5. Germline assignment: CDR1 MNHEY and CDR2 SVGAGI. CDR3 in amino acids: CASSRQGIEAFF. The CDR3 DNA reads as TGTGCCAGCAGCCGACAGGGAATTGAAGCTTTCTTT.

The chain couples TRBV7-3 to TRBJ1-2; 8 positions match TRBD1. CDR1 is SGHTA and CDR2 is FQGTGA in the germline V gene. J was trimmed by 0 bases and V by 5 bases; bases with no gene match: 2. The CDR3 spans 14 residues. The CDR3 spells CASSATGANYGYTF. In nucleotides, the CDR3 is TGTGCCAGCAGCGCGACAGGGGCTAACTATGGCTACACCTTC.

V usage is TRBV25-1 and J usage is TRBJ2-7; TRBD2 might be the D (6 bases). Germline CDR1 MGHDK, CDR2 SYGVNS. The V gene lost 2 bases and the J gene lost 2 bases, with 16 bases spanning the gap. This CDR3 is built from 16 residues. CDR3 amino acids: CASSEPGTASTYEQYF. In DNA form, the CDR3 reads TGTGCCAGCAGTGAACCCGGGACTGCAAGTACCTACGAGCAGTACTTC.

The V and J genes are TRBV15 and TRBJ1-2; a weak D match, TRBD1 (6 bases). Germline-derived CDR1 and CDR2 are LNHNV and YYDKDF (reference sequence). The CDR3 has 17 residues. Trimming cost V 0 bases and J 6 bases, with 20 bases left between them. CDR3 in amino acids: CATSRDRGLGQGNGYTF. CDR3 DNA sequence: TGTGCCACCAGCAGAGATCGGGGCTTGGGGCAGGGGAATGGCTACACCTTC.

The rearrangement links TRBV7-3 to TRBJ2-3; 11 nucleotides align to TRBD1. CDR1 SGHTA and CDR2 FQGTGA come from the germline V gene. This CDR3 region has 15 residues. With 4 bases clipped from V and 4 bases from J, the junction kept 4 bases outside the gene matches. This chain's CDR3 is CASSSRTGGPDTQYF. The CDR3 coding sequence is TGTGCCAGCAGCTCCAGGACAGGGGGCCCAGATACGCAGTATTTT.

V is TRBV6-5 and J is TRBJ2-2, with D perhaps matching TRBD2 (6 bases). Germline V gene sequence: CDR1 MNHEY, CDR2 SVGAGI. Trimming removed 2 bases at V and 5 bases at J, with 9 bases between. This CDR3 has 14 residues. The DNA of the CDR3 is TGTGCCAGCAGTTACCGGGACTCGACCGGGGAGCTGTTTTTT. Translated, it gives CASSYRDSTGELFF.

The gene calls are TRBV5-6 and TRBJ2-2, with D uncertain. Germline CDR1 reads SGHDT; CDR2 reads YYEEEE. This CDR3 is built from 17 residues. V was shortened by 6 bases and J by 3 bases, with 21 bases between the two germline ends. CDR3 amino acids: CASKSIMAEEDTGELFF. The CDR3 DNA sequence: TGTGCCAGCAAATCCATAATGGCGGAAGAAGACACCGGGGAGCTGTTTTTT.

CDR3 coding DNA: TGTGCCAGTAGTCTCGGTGCCACCTACGAGCAGTACTTC. Translation gives CASSLGATYEQYF. The chain joins TRBV19 to TRBJ2-7; D gene ambiguous. Germline loops: CDR1 LNHDA, CDR2 SQIVND (reference sequence). Between the trimmed V and J ends, which lost 5 bases and 2 bases, there was a span of 10 bases. The CDR3 loop spans 13 amino acids.